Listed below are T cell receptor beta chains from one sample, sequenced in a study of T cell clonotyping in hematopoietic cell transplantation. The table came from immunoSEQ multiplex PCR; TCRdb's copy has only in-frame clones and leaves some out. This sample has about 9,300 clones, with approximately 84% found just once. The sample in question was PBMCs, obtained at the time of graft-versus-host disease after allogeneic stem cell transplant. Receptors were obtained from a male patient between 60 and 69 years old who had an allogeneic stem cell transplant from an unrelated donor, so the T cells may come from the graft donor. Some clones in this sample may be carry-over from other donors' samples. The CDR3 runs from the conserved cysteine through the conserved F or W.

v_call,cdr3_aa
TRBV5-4,CASSLGQDLGGYTF
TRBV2,CASSLTGVGYNEQFF
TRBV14,CASSQEHFPETQYF
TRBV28,CASSTGTGRGDTEAFF
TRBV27,CASSLGVSGANVLTF
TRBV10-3,CAIRDGTGAPNYGYTF
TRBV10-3,CAISIGGSYEQYF
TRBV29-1,CSVEDREYTEAFF
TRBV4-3,CASSQEYLSGTYEQYF
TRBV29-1,CSVVGLAVEQFF
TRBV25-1,CASSGQTGYGSPLHF
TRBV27,CASSRLAGGHYEQYF
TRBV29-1,CSVDKEGHTGELFF
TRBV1,CASSQGHHDYGYTF
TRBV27,CASSFHPVNYGYTF
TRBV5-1,CASSFTPNTEAFF
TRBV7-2,CASSLTRSNSPLHF
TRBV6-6,CASRHDRANYGYTF
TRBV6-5,CASSPREGFNQPQHF
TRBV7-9,CASSLTTYEQYF
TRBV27,CASILRLGDTEAFF
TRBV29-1,CSVAPTGRNEQFF
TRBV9,CASSVAVGAEDTQYF
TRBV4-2,CASSQENGQSMNTEAFF
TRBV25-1,CASSEVGLTEAFF
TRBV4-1,CASSQVGTATNEKLFF
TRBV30,CAWRDPRDYNEQFF
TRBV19,CASSILDRHTEAFF
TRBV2,CASSARQDGPLHF
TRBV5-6,CASSLGTGGSPLHF
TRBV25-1,CATGEGSDTQYF
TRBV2,CASTSGTGELFF
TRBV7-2,CATTSRGAETQYF
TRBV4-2,CASSQELAGGLGSYEQYF
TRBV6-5,CASRLRDSYGYTF
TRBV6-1,CASSAGSSGNTIYF
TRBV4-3,CASSQHWGAGDEQYF
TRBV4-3,CASSQDGGPGDEQFF
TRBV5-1,CASSSVPGNEKLFF
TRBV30,CAWSATTVHYGYTF
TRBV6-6,CASSGRQNEQYF
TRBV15,CATSRDGIGRNQYF
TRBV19,CASSDDIQETQYF
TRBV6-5,CASTTVRGANTEAFF
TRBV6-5,CASSPDRGGMNEQFF
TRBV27,CASSFSGSSYEQYF
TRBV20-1,CSAPEAFF
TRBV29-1,CSVETFTDTQYF
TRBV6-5,CASRRGANSPLHF
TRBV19,CATLDRARVNYGYTF
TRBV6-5,CASRGFGTDTQYF
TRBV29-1,CSVSEGYPGYTF
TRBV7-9,CASRRTGQTEAFF
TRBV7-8,CASSLAAGTYGGYTF
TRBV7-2,CASSFYSTSDTDTQYF
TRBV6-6,CASSPTGSNYGYTF
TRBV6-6,CASTLVGGGYYEQYF